A single sample is the source of the 12 T cell receptor beta chains below, sequenced in a study of blood T cell repertoires in COVID-19. Assay: immunoSEQ multiplex PCR; the TCRdb copy retains only in-frame clones and omits some. The sample has about 69,000 clones, about 90% seen once. Sequenced input: peripheral blood. The receptor set was obtained from a man aged 45 to 65 with acute or convalescent COVID-19.

The rearrangement links TRBV27 to TRBJ2-1; 8 bases align to TRBD2. Looked up from germline, CDR1 is MNHEY and CDR2 is SMNVEV (reference sequence). V was pared by 4 bases and J by 9 bases, with 5 bases of the junction left unmatched. The CDR3 is 13 amino acids. The CDR3 spells CASSSWAGGEQFF. The CDR3 DNA sequence: TGTGCCAGCAGTTCCTGGGCGGGGGGTGAGCAGTTCTTC.

The chain has TRBV28 and TRBJ2-7; D gene uncertain. Trimming left V 2 bases short and J 0 bases short, with 11 bases between. The CDR3 has 15 residues. CDR1 and CDR2 (germline): MDHEN, SYDVKM. This CDR3 reads CASSLGRRSSYEQYF. The CDR3 DNA sequence: TGTGCCAGCAGTTTAGGCAGAAGAAGCTCCTACGAGCAGTACTTC.

The rearrangement uses TRBV19 and TRBJ1-1, with D possibly matching TRBD1 (6 bases). The germline V and J ends were trimmed by 5 bases and 0 bases, with 16 bases remaining between them. Germline V gene lookup returns CDR1 LNHDA and CDR2 SQIVND (reference sequence). The CDR3 runs to 16 residues. CDR3 in DNA: TGTGCCAGTAGTCACACGGACAGAAATTTGAACACTGAAGCTTTCTTT. Its translation: CASSHTDRNLNTEAFF.

The chain couples TRBV29-1 to TRBJ2-7; 7 bases are a match to TRBD2. Germline V gene data show CDR1 as SQVTM and CDR2 as ANQGSEA. This CDR3 is 13 amino acids long. The trim removed 1 base at V and 1 base at J, leaving 1 base unmatched. In DNA, the CDR3 is TGCAGCGTTGAAGCGGGGGGTTCCTACGAGCAGTACTTC. Its protein is CSVEAGGSYEQYF.

The chain links TRBV5-1 to TRBJ2-5; 11 nucleotides align to TRBD1. The V gene end was trimmed by 4 bases and the J gene end by 5 bases; junction bases not matched to a gene: 10. The CDR3 sequence is 16 residues long. Germline V gene sequence: CDR1 SGHRS, CDR2 YFSETQ. The CDR3 spells CASSPEDRGRWETQYF. The CDR3 nucleotides are TGCGCCAGCAGCCCCGAGGACAGGGGGCGGTGGGAGACCCAGTACTTC. The complete variable domain, with remaining parts taken from reference TRBV5-1 and TRBJ2-5, reads KAGVTQTPRYLIKTRGQQVTLSCSPISGHRSVSWYQQTPGQGLQFLFEYFSETQRNKGNFPGRFSGRQFSNSRSEMNVSTLELGDSALYLCASSPEDRGRWETQYFGPGTRLLVL.

The gene calls are TRBV7-9 and TRBJ1-1; D possibly corresponds to TRBD1 (6 bases). The CDR3 is made up of 12 amino acids. Per the germline V gene, CDR1 is SEHNR and CDR2 is FQNEAQ (reference sequence). The V end was cut by 2 bases, the J end by 10 bases, with 11 bases between. This CDR3 reads CASSLTGYLAFF. CDR3 bases: TGTGCCAGCAGCTTAACAGGGTACTTAGCTTTCTTT.

V usage is TRBV4-3 and J usage is TRBJ2-1; TRBD1 agrees at 8 bases. This CDR3 contains 17 residues. The V segment lost 2 bases and the J segment 3 bases; nucleotides outside the gene matches: 9. Looked up from germline, CDR1 is LGHNA and CDR2 is YSLEER. The CDR3 loop is CASSQHLGTGGYNEQFF. The CDR3 bases are TGCGCCAGCAGCCAACACCTCGGGACAGGAGGCTACAATGAGCAGTTCTTC.

The rearrangement uses TRBV12-3 or TRBV12-4 and TRBJ1-5; perhaps TRBD1 as D (6 bases). The CDR3 is 13 residues long. V was clipped by 6 bases and J by 7 bases, with 13 bases between them. CDR3 DNA: TGTGCCAGCAGCCAGGACAGAGAACAGCCCCAGCATTTT. Protein product: CASSQDREQPQHF.

The V call is TRBV3-1 (or the pseudogene TRBV3-2), the J call TRBJ2-7, with 7 positions matching TRBD1. V lost 5 bases to trimming and J lost 2 bases; unmatched junction nucleotides: 6. The CDR3 has 14 amino acids. Germline CDR1 and CDR2: LGHDT and YNNKEL (reference sequence). Written as DNA, the CDR3 is TGTGCCAGCAGCGGGCGACAGGGACCCTACGAGCAGTACTTC. It yields the protein CASSGRQGPYEQYF.

This chain connects TRBV15 to TRBJ2-4, with 11 bases matching TRBD2. Germline lookup yields CDR1 LNHNV and CDR2 YYDKDF (reference sequence). The CDR3 totals 16 residues. The V segment lost 5 bases and the J segment 9 bases; nucleotides outside the gene matches: 12. CDR3 sequence reads: CATSRSTSGRTPIQYF. The CDR3 DNA reads as TGTGCCACCAGCCGTAGTACTAGCGGGAGAACACCCATTCAGTACTTC.

The gene calls are TRBV18 and TRBJ1-1; D unclear. CDR3 length equals 14 residues. Per germline, CDR1 KGHSH and CDR2 LQKENI. The V and J ends lost 1 base and 1 base respectively, with 7 bases between them. In DNA, the CDR3 is TGTGCCAGCTCACCACGGCGGCAGAACACTGAAGCTTTCTTT. It is translated as CASSPRRQNTEAFF.

This chain uses TRBV21-1 with TRBJ2-4; the table names TRBD2, a call not compared with the DNA. TRBV21-1 constitutes a pseudogene. The CDR3 totals 18 residues. The CDR3 DNA reads as TGTGCCAGCTTACGGGGGACGCTTAAACTTCTAGCCAAAAACATTCAGTACTTC. It yields the protein CASLRGTLKLLAKNIQYF.